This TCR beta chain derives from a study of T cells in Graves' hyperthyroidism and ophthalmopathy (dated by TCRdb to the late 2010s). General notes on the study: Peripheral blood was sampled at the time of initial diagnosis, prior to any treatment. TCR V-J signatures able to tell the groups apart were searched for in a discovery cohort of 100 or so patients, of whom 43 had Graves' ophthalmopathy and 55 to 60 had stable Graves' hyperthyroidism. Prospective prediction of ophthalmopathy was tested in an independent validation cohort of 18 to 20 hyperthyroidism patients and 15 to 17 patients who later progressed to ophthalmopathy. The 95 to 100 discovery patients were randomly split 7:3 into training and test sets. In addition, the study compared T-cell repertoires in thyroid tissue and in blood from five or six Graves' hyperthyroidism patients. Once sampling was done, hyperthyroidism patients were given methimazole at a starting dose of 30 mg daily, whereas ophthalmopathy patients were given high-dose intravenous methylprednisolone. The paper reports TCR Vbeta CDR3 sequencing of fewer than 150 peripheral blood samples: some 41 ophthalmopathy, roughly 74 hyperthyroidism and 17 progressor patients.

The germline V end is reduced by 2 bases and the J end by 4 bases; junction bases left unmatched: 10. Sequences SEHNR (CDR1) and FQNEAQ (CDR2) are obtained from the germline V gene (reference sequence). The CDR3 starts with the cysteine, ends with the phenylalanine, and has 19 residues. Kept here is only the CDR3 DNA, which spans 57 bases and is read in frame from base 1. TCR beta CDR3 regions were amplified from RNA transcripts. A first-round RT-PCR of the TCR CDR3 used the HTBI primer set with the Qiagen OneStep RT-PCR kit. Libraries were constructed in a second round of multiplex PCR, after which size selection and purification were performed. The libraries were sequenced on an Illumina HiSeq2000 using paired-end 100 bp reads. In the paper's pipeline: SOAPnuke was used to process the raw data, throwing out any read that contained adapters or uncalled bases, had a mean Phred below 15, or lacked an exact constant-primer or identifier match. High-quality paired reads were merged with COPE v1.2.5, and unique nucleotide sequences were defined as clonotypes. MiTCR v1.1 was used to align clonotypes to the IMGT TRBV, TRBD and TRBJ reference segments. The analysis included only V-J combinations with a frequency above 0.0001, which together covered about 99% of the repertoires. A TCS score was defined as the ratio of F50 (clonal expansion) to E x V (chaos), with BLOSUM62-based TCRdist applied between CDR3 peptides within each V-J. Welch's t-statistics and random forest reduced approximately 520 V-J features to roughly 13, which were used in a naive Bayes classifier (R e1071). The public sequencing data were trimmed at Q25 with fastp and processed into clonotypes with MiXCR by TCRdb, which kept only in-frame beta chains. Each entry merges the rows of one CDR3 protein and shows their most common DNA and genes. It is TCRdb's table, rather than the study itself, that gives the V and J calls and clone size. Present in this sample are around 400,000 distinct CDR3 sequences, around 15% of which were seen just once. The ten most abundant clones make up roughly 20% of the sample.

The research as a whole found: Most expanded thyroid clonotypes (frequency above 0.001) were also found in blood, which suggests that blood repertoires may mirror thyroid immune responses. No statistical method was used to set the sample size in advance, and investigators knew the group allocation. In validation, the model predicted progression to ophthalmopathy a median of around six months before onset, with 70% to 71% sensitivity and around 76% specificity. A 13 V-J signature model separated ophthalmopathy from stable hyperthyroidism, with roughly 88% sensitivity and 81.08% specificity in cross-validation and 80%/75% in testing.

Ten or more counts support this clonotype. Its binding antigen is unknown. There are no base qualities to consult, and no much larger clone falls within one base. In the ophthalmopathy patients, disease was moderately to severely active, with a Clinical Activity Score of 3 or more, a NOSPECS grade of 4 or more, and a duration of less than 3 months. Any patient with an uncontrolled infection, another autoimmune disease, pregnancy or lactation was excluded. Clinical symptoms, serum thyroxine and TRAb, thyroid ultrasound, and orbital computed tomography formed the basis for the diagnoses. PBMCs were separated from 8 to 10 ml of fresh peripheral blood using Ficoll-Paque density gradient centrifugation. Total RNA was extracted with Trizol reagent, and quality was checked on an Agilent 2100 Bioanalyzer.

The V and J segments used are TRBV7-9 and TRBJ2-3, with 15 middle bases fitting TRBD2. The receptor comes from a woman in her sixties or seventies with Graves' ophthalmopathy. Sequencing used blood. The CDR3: CASSLTPGTSGRSPDTQYF. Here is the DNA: TGTGCCAGCAGCTTAACCCCCGGGACTAGCGGGAGGAGCCCAGATACGCAGTATTTT.